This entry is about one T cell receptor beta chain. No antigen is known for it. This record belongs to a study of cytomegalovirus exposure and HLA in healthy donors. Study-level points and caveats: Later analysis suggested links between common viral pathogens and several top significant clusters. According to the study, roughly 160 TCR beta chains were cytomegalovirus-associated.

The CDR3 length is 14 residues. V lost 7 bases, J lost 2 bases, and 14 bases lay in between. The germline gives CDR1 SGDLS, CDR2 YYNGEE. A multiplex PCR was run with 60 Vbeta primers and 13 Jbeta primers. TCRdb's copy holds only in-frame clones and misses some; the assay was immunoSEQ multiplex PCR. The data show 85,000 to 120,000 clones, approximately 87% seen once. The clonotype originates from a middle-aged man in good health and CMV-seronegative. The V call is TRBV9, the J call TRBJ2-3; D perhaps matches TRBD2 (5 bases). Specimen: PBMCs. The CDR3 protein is CASQISDYTDTQYF. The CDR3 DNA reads TGTGCCAGCCAAATTAGCGATTACACAGATACGCAGTATTTT.